This T cell receptor (beta chain) was recovered during a study of blood T cell repertoires in COVID-19. This clone was found once. In the same sample, other DNA sequences code for this CDR3. The CDR3 spans 11 residues. Per the germline V gene, CDR1 is SEHNR and CDR2 is FQNEAQ (reference sequence). V dropped 8 bases and J dropped 5 bases, with 6 bases sitting between them. This table comes from immunoSEQ multiplex PCR, and its TCRdb copy is limited to in-frame clones, with some not included. The sample records approximately 170,000 clones, about 86% being singletons. Sequenced sample: peripheral blood. The receptor's source is a human donor with acute or convalescent COVID-19. The donor label of this sample is uncertain. The V gene is TRBV7-9, the J gene TRBJ1-4; the D is unclear. The CDR3, as DNA: TGTGCCAGCCGGTCGAATGAAAAACTGTTTTTT. It specifies CASRSNEKLFF.